These 29 T cell receptor beta chains came from one sample sequenced in a study of blood T cell repertoires in COVID-19. TCRdb's table, derived via immunoSEQ multiplex PCR, lists solely in-frame clones and lacks some. The table shows 85,000 to 130,000 clones, with about 90% occurring only once. The specimen sequenced was peripheral blood. The receptor set was obtained from a man aged 50 or older with acute or convalescent COVID-19.

This chain links TRBV5-1 with TRBJ1-4; 9 nucleotides line up with TRBD1. The CDR3 has 14 amino acids. CDR1 is SGHRS, CDR2 YFSETQ, per germline. The J segment lost 8 bases and the V segment lost 4 bases, leaving 6 bases of the junction unmatched. CDR3 sequence: CASSPGTGKEKLFF. The DNA of the CDR3 is TGCGCCAGCAGCCCTGGGACAGGGAAAGAAAAACTGTTTTTT.

The rearrangement links TRBV19 to TRBJ2-1; 8 bases match TRBD1. Germline CDR1 reads LNHDA; CDR2 reads SQIVND (reference sequence). After removal of 7 bases from V and 2 bases from J, the junction contained 7 bases not matched to a gene. The CDR3 contains 15 residues. Here the CDR3 DNA reads TGTGCCAGTAAGGTAGGGACAGGTCCCTACAATGAGCAGTTCTTC. It yields the protein CASKVGTGPYNEQFF.

V usage is TRBV30 and J usage is TRBJ1-6; TRBD1 aligns across 8 bases. The CDR3 is 14 amino acids. J gave up 10 bases and V 1 base, and 6 bases lay outside the gene matches. Per germline, CDR1 GTSNPN and CDR2 SVGIG (reference sequence). CDR3 region: CAWSAGQGTSPLHF. In DNA form, the CDR3 reads TGTGCCTGGAGTGCAGGACAGGGAACATCACCCCTCCACTTT.

This clone was detected once. V gene TRBV7-9 combines with J gene TRBJ2-3, with D tentatively TRBD2 (6 bases). The CDR3 runs 13 residues. Trimming removed 6 bases from V and 5 bases from J, with 12 bases in between. Germline lookup yields CDR1 SEHNR and CDR2 FQNEAQ (reference sequence). The CDR3 protein is CASRVAVGDTQYF. Here the CDR3 DNA reads TGTGCCAGCAGGGTAGCGGTGGGAGATACGCAGTATTTT.

The CDR3 here is CAISRGYNQPQHF. The CDR3 DNA reads as TGTGCCATCAGTCGGGGATACAATCAGCCCCAGCATTTT. The V and J genes are TRBV10-3 and TRBJ1-5; D unresolved. Trimming took 5 bases from V and 3 from J, leaving 8 bases between them. The CDR3 sequence is 13 residues long. CDR1 is ENHRY and CDR2 is SYGVKD in the germline V gene.

This rearrangement joins TRBV7-6 to TRBJ2-5, with 7 bases aligning to TRBD1. This CDR3 spans 14 amino acids. The germline V gene has CDR1 SGHVS and CDR2 FNYEAQ. The V gene end was trimmed by 4 bases and the J gene end by 4 bases; junction bases not matched to a gene: 6. The CDR3 DNA follows: TGTGCCAGCAGCTCAACAGGGGTTGGAGAGACCCAGTACTTC. Translation: CASSSTGVGETQYF.

This sequence joins TRBV6-5 and TRBJ2-2, with D maybe TRBD2 (5 bases). Looked up from germline, CDR1 is MNHEY and CDR2 is SVGAGI. The V and J ends lost 8 bases and 0 bases respectively, with 10 bases between them. The CDR3 length is 14 residues. The CDR3 DNA reads as TGTGCCAGCCCAGGACTGGCGAACACCGGGGAGCTGTTTTTT. Translation gives CASPGLANTGELFF.

V usage is TRBV28 and J usage is TRBJ2-7, with D perhaps matching TRBD2 (6 bases). With 10 bases removed from V and 0 bases from J, the gap between germline ends came to 13 bases. The germline V gene encodes CDR1 MDHEN and CDR2 SYDVKM. The CDR3 is 13 amino acids. CDR3 sequence: CAILGGSSYEQYF. The CDR3 DNA reads as TGTGCCATCCTCGGAGGGAGCTCCTACGAGCAGTACTTC.

V usage is TRBV18 and J usage is TRBJ2-7, with D perhaps TRBD1 (6 bases). CDR3 length equals 13 residues. V was trimmed by 2 bases and J by 2 bases, leaving 7 bases between them. The germline V gene encodes CDR1 KGHSH and CDR2 LQKENI. This CDR3 reads CASSPGGPYEQYF. CDR3 nucleotides: TGTGCCAGCTCACCAGGGGGCCCCTACGAGCAGTACTTC.

The gene calls are TRBV5-1 and TRBJ2-5; tentatively, D is TRBD2 (5 bases). This CDR3 has 15 residues. Germline CDR1 SGHRS, CDR2 YFSETQ. V was cut by 0 bases and J by 5 bases, with 14 bases left in between. This chain's CDR3 is CASSLESSSGETQYF. In nucleotides, the CDR3 is TGCGCCAGCAGCTTGGAGTCCTCCTCGGGGGAGACCCAGTACTTC. The full variable domain, completed using reference TRBV5-1 and TRBJ2-5, is KAGVTQTPRYLIKTRGQQVTLSCSPISGHRSVSWYQQTPGQGLQFLFEYFSETQRNKGNFPGRFSGRQFSNSRSEMNVSTLELGDSALYLCASSLESSSGETQYFGPGTRLLVL.

The chain combines TRBV28 with TRBJ1-5; D is uncertain. The CDR3 has 13 amino acids. CDR1 and CDR2 from the germline V gene are MDHEN and SYDVKM. V shed 7 bases and J shed 2 bases, with 9 bases lying between them. The CDR3 region is CASKSGGNQPQHF. CDR3 DNA: TGTGCCAGCAAATCCGGGGGCAATCAGCCCCAGCATTTT. Full variable domain (remainder filled in from reference TRBV28 and TRBJ1-5): DVKVTQSSRYLVKRTGEKVFLECVQDMDHENMFWYRQDPGLGLRLIYFSYDVKMKEKGDIPEGYSVSREKKERFSLILESASTNQTSMYLCASKSGGNQPQHFGDGTRLSIL.

This sequence joins TRBV30 and TRBJ2-2, with unresolved D. The CDR3 covers 13 residues. V shed 0 bases and J shed 1 base, with 3 bases lying between them. Germline V gene sequence: CDR1 GTSNPN, CDR2 SVGIG (reference sequence). The CDR3 sequence: CAWSVRNTGELFF. Here the CDR3 DNA reads TGTGCCTGGAGTGTTAGGAACACCGGGGAGCTGTTTTTT.

CDR3 DNA: TGTGCCAGCAGGGGACAGACCACCGGGGAGCTGTTTTTT. It codes for CASRGQTTGELFF. This chain joins TRBV28 and TRBJ2-2; 7 bases fit TRBD1. After removal of 6 bases from V and 4 bases from J, the junction contained 2 bases not matched to a gene. The CDR3 runs 13 residues. Germline lookup yields CDR1 MDHEN and CDR2 SYDVKM.

The chain links TRBV7-9 to TRBJ1-1; no definite D call. The germline V gene has CDR1 SEHNR and CDR2 FQNEAQ (reference sequence). The CDR3 extends over 11 amino acids. Trimming took 5 bases from V and 3 from J, leaving 4 bases between them. The CDR3 is CASSLDTEAFF. The CDR3 DNA reads as TGTGCCAGCAGCCTCGACACTGAAGCTTTCTTT. The complete variable domain, with remaining parts taken from reference TRBV7-9 and TRBJ1-1, reads DTGVSQNPRHKITKRGQNVTFRCDPISEHNRLYWYRQTLGQGPEFLTYFQNEAQLEKSRLLSDRFSAERPKGSFSTLEIQRTEQGDSAMYLCASSLDTEAFFGQGTRLTVV.

V gene TRBV5-6 combines with J gene TRBJ1-1, with a weak D call TRBD1 (5 bases). Germline CDR1 reads SGHDT; CDR2 reads YYEEEE. The V end lost 1 base, the J end lost 0 bases, and 10 bases lay between the germline ends. This CDR3 contains 15 residues. The CDR3 DNA is TGTGCCAGCAGCTTGAGGCGACAGATGAACACTGAAGCTTTCTTT. Protein product: CASSLRRQMNTEAFF.

This CDR3 reads CASKSDLLYEQYF. The DNA of the CDR3 is TGTGCCAGCAAGAGTGATCTCCTCTACGAGCAGTACTTC. The J gene is TRBJ2-7, the V gene TRBV7-9, with D unresolved. The CDR3 extends over 13 amino acids. V lost 7 bases and J lost 3, with 13 bases in between. The germline gives CDR1 SEHNR, CDR2 FQNEAQ (reference sequence). Together with reference TRBV7-9 and TRBJ2-7, the CDR3 gives the full variable domain: DTGVSQNPRHKITKRGQNVTFRCDPISEHNRLYWYRQTLGQGPEFLTYFQNEAQLEKSRLLSDRFSAERPKGSFSTLEIQRTEQGDSAMYLCASKSDLLYEQYFGPGTRLTVT.

The V gene is TRBV19, the J gene TRBJ2-5; a weak D match, TRBD2 (6 bases). Germline CDR1 LNHDA, CDR2 SQIVND (reference sequence). CDR3 length equals 15 residues. The V and J ends lost 0 bases and 5 bases respectively, with 13 bases between them. The CDR3 bases are TGTGCCAGTAGTATAGATCGGCGGGGTGGCGAGACCCAGTACTTC. This encodes CASSIDRRGGETQYF.

The genes are TRBV28 and TRBJ2-7; the D gene is possibly TRBD1 (6 bases). Germline values: CDR1 MDHEN, CDR2 SYDVKM. The germline V and J ends were trimmed by 10 bases and 7 bases, with 14 bases remaining between them. The CDR3 length is 11 residues. CDR3 DNA sequence: TGTGCCACCGGGTGGGGGCGGGAGCAGTACTTC. Amino acid sequence: CATGWGREQYF.

V usage is TRBV28 and J usage is TRBJ1-3, with a weak D call TRBD1 (6 bases). The germline V gene has CDR1 MDHEN and CDR2 SYDVKM. The CDR3 loop spans 17 amino acids. V lost 6 bases, J lost 0 bases, and 18 bases lay in between. The DNA for the CDR3 is TGTGCCAGCAGGCGTCAGGGGCCGGCTCTCTCTGGAAACACCATATATTTT. Protein: CASRRQGPALSGNTIYF.

The CDR3, as DNA: TGTGCCAGCGCCGGTTCAGGGGGCTCGGGACAGCCCCAGCATTTT. Translated, it gives CASAGSGGSGQPQHF. The rearrangement uses TRBV28 and TRBJ1-5, with TRBD1 matching over 8 bases. The CDR3 has 15 residues. Per germline, CDR1 MDHEN and CDR2 SYDVKM. V lost 8 bases and J lost 7; bases outside the gene matches: 13.

In nucleotides, the CDR3 is TGTGCCTGGAGTGAGGGGAATCAGCCCCAGCATTTT. It specifies CAWSEGNQPQHF. J is TRBJ1-5 and V is TRBV30, with a weak D call TRBD1 (5 bases). V dropped 1 base and J dropped 4 bases, with 5 bases sitting between them. Germline values: CDR1 GTSNPN, CDR2 SVGIG (reference sequence). The CDR3 is 12 amino acids.

The CDR3 protein is CASSYTGEKLFF. As DNA, the CDR3 is TGTGCCAGCAGTTACACCGGGGAAAAACTGTTTTTT. The V call is TRBV6-5, the J call TRBJ1-4; D is uncertain. The ends were cut back, 2 bases at V and 8 bases at J, with 6 bases in the middle. Per germline, CDR1 MNHEY and CDR2 SVGAGI. The CDR3 is 12 amino acids.

V and J are TRBV2 and TRBJ1-5; weak D call: TRBD1 (5 bases). Deletions cut 2 bases from V and 0 bases from J, with 8 bases between. Germline V lookup: CDR1 SNHLY, CDR2 FYNNEI. This CDR3 comprises 15 residues. Here the CDR3 reads CASSELTDSNQPQHF. The CDR3 region has the DNA TGTGCCAGCAGTGAACTGACAGATAGCAATCAGCCCCAGCATTTT.

This chain joins TRBV18 and TRBJ2-7; 7 positions agree with TRBD2. After removal of 2 bases from V and 2 bases from J, the junction contained 6 bases not matched to a gene. This CDR3 comprises 15 residues. Germline-derived CDR1 and CDR2 are KGHSH and LQKENI. This CDR3 reads CASSPGASGPYEQYF. CDR3 bases: TGTGCCAGCTCACCAGGGGCTAGCGGCCCCTACGAGCAGTACTTC.

The chain links TRBV5-1 to TRBJ2-7, with 7 bases lining up with TRBD1. V was pared by 4 bases and J by 0 bases, with 13 bases of the junction left unmatched. There are 17 residues in the CDR3. Germline V lookup: CDR1 SGHRS, CDR2 YFSETQ. The CDR3 DNA follows: TGCGCCAGCAGCATGAAAACCCCGGGACAGAGCTCCTACGAGCAGTACTTC. Protein: CASSMKTPGQSSYEQYF.

This clone was observed a handful of times. The chain employs TRBV6-5 and TRBJ1-5; 11 positions agree with TRBD1. Unmatched junction bases numbered 4, after V lost 4 bases and J lost 5 bases. The CDR3 runs 15 residues. In germline, CDR1 is MNHEY, CDR2 SVGAGI. The CDR3 sequence: CASSWTGGYDQPQHF. The CDR3 DNA follows: TGTGCCAGCAGTTGGACAGGGGGCTATGATCAGCCCCAGCATTTT.

The chain couples TRBV19 to TRBJ1-4; D perhaps matches TRBD1 (5 bases). Germline CDR1 is LNHDA and CDR2 is SQIVND (reference sequence). This CDR3 is built from 14 residues. Trimming took 6 bases from V and 8 from J, leaving 16 bases between them. The CDR3 nucleotides read TGTGCCAGTAGACCCCAGGGATTTGAGGAAAAACTGTTTTTT. Its translation: CASRPQGFEEKLFF.

The rearrangement joins TRBV4-2 to TRBJ1-2, with D maybe TRBD1 (6 bases). CDR1 is LGHNA, CDR2 YNFKEQ, per germline. Trimming removed 2 bases from V and 4 bases from J, with 14 bases in between. The CDR3 is 15 amino acids. The CDR3 spells CASSQKSGDTYGYTF. CDR3 nucleotide sequence: TGTGCCAGCAGCCAAAAATCTGGGGACACCTATGGCTACACCTTC.

The chain couples TRBV19 to TRBJ1-2, with a tentative D call TRBD1 (5 bases). The V gene lost 7 bases and the J gene lost 3 bases, with 18 bases spanning the gap. The CDR3 is 15 amino acids. The germline V gene has CDR1 LNHDA and CDR2 SQIVND (reference sequence). In DNA form, the CDR3 reads TGTGCCAGTACCCCATTCGGAGGGGACGACTATGGCTACACCTTC. It is translated as CASTPFGGDDYGYTF.